A single TCR beta chain is shown here with its context. Its antigen is not known. This record comes from a study of PD-1 blockade in classical Hodgkin lymphoma. As for the study in general: A 3 mg/kg intravenous dose of nivolumab was received by patients every 2 weeks. General study results and limits: Complete responders showed a baseline diversity that resembled the diversity of newly diagnosed patients.

Method: immunoSEQ multiplex PCR; TCRdb's copy keeps in-frame clones and lacks some. The repertoire holds over 85,000 clones, roughly 80% seen once, with roughly 15% in the top ten. V was clipped by 0 bases and J by 0 bases, with 12 bases between them. The CDR3 covers 17 residues. Germline V gene sequence: CDR1 SGHTA, CDR2 FQGNSA. Brentuximab vedotin exposure varied, and every patient relapsed after autologous stem cell transplantation. This sequence originates from a human donor with classical Hodgkin lymphoma. The chain combines TRBV7-2 with TRBJ1-3, with no clear D. Sequencing was performed on peripheral blood mononuclear cells (PBMCs), taken before the second cycle of nivolumab. CDR3 sequence reads: CASSLAVGGNSGNTIYF. CDR3 coding DNA: TGTGCCAGCAGCTTAGCTGTGGGAGGTAACTCTGGAAACACCATATATTTT.